The TCR beta chain under discussion was sequenced for a study of PD-1 blockade in classical Hodgkin lymphoma. The data were produced by immunoSEQ multiplex PCR, yet TCRdb's version contains in-frame clones alone and is incomplete. The sample consists of about 2,700 clones, around 70% of them appearing once. V lost 3 bases and J lost 9; bases outside the gene matches: 14. Germline V gene lookup returns CDR1 MRHNA and CDR2 SNTAGT. This CDR3 is built from 16 residues. Time point denoted: cycle 4 day 1 (C4D1), after 6 weeks of nivolumab. Relapses following autologous stem cell transplantation were seen in all patients, with brentuximab vedotin exposure varying. By magnetic negative selection, CD8+ T cells were isolated from the thawed PBMCs.

This specimen was CD8+ T cells from blood, taken before the fourth cycle of nivolumab. The gene calls are TRBV6-4 and TRBJ2-1; 7 bases are shared with TRBD2. The TCR originated in a human donor with classical Hodgkin lymphoma. The CDR3: CASSEKDGAGSGEQFF. DNA for the CDR3: TGTGCCAGCAGTGAGAAGGACGGAGCGGGAAGTGGTGAGCAGTTCTTC.